This TCR beta chain was identified in a study of response to subunit inactivated influenza vaccine. Study results and caveats: New T cells are recruited in small numbers by each seasonal influenza vaccination, according to the authors' suggestion.

From the RT-PCR reads, TCRdb called clonotypes with MiXCR, one entry per CDR3 protein. The sample consists of around 580,000 distinct CDR3 sequences, 14% of them appearing once. A remark on this clonotype: Its antigen is as yet unknown.

Between the trimmed V and J ends, which lost 1 base and 5 bases, there was a span of 12 bases. Germline V lookup: CDR1 KGHDR, CDR2 SFDVKD. The CDR3 consists of 15 residues. The TCR sequence derives from a middle-aged man who received an inactivated influenza vaccine. The chain joins TRBV24-1 to TRBJ2-3, with no clear D. Sequencing used PBMCs from blood, obtained less than 13 days after vaccination. The CDR3 nucleotides are TGTGCCACCAGTGATTTCACCGCAAGTGGAGATACGCAGTATTTT. Its translation is CATSDFTASGDTQYF.